Presented here are 15 T cell receptor beta chains from one specimen sequenced in a study of tumor-infiltrating lymphocytes in primary liver carcinoma. Constant-region priming of approximately 500 ng total RNA yielded TCR beta cDNA. Libraries of TCR beta came from three nested multiplex PCR rounds with slightly modified ARM-PCR. The study ran its first two PCR rounds for about 11 cycles each, using TRBV1-TRBV30 forward primers and a C-beta reverse primer. TCRdb itself ran the multiplex PCR reads through MiXCR, one entry per CDR3 protein. This table holds approximately 110,000 distinct CDR3 sequences, roughly three fifths found once. Scientists recovered RNA and DNA together from about 20-30 mg of unsorted bulk tissue. Sequenced input: liver tumor tissue from sampling region 1. Described subset: tumor region T1, superior pole. These receptors were taken from a woman between 55 and 75 years old with primary liver carcinoma and hepatitis B virus infection.

A single count supports this clonotype. V gene TRBV7-9 combines with J gene TRBJ2-2, with D tentatively TRBD1 (5 bases). CDR1 SEHNR and CDR2 FQNEAQ come from the germline V gene (reference sequence). V dropped 5 bases and J dropped 7 bases, with 11 bases sitting between them. This CDR3 is built from 13 residues. The CDR3 is CASSVWGVGELFF. Here the CDR3 DNA reads TGTGCCAGCAGCGTTTGGGGCGTCGGGGAGCTGTTTTTT.

The chain carries TRBV11-2 and TRBJ2-1; D is undetermined. This CDR3 is built from 17 residues. Trimming cost V 9 bases and J 0 bases, with 21 bases left between them. Germline values: CDR1 SGHAT, CDR2 FQNNGV. As DNA, the CDR3 is TGTGCCAGAAGCCAAGCCAAAACAGTCTTCTCCTACAATGAGCAGTTCTTC. Amino acids: CARSQAKTVFSYNEQFF.

Regarding this clonotype: Lacking the conserved final phenylalanine or tryptophan, this CDR3 likely reflects a read error. The genes are TRBV12-3 or TRBV12-4 and TRBJ2-1; D gene uncertain. The CDR3 length is 12 residues. The CDR3 here is CVSRSPRGEQFL. The CDR3 bases are TGTGTCAGCAGATCCCCCCGAGGTGAGCAGTTCTTA.

This clonotype was seen ten or more times. J is TRBJ2-3 and V is TRBV29-1; the match to TRBD1 covers 11 bases. The CDR3 spans 15 residues. V lost 6 bases, J lost 2 bases, and 7 bases stayed unmatched. CDR1 and CDR2 (germline): SQVTM, ANQGSEA. Written as DNA, the CDR3 is TGCAGCGTGGGTCCGGACAGGGGGCCCACAGATACGCAGTATTTT. Protein product: CSVGPDRGPTDTQYF.

Comments on this clonotype: An end of the junction does not agree with germline; a read error may underlie this. The chain joins TRBV7-8 to TRBJ2-7; tentatively, D is TRBD2 (6 bases). In germline, CDR1 is SGHVS, CDR2 FQNEAQ. There are 16 residues in the CDR3. For the CDR3, the DNA is TGTGTCAGCAGCTCTACTAGAGGGAGGCACTCCTACGAGCAGTACTTC. Translated, it gives CVSSSTRGRHSYEQYF.

Note on this clonotype: One junction end disagrees with the germline gene, perhaps due to a read error. This sequence joins TRBV11-3 and TRBJ2-1; D perhaps matches TRBD2 (5 bases). Germline-derived CDR1 and CDR2 are SGHNT and YENEEA. The CDR3 length is 14 residues. The CDR3 DNA reads TGTGCCAGCAGCTCCGCGACTAATTACAATGAGCAGCTCTTC. It codes for CASSSATNYNEQLF. The variable domain in full, completed from reference TRBV11-3 and TRBJ2-1, reads EAGVVQSPRYKIIEKKQPVAFWCNPISGHNTLYWYLQNLGQGPELLIRYENEEAVDDSQLPKDRFSAERLKGVDSTLKIQPAELGDSAVYLCASSSATNYNEQLFGPGTRLTVL.

In the case of this clonotype: This sequence may be a read error, since a much larger clone differs from it by one base. The CDR3 DNA is TGTGCCAGCACCCCAACTTGCGGAGTCTACAATGAGCAGTTCTTC. Its protein product is CASTPTCGVYNEQFF. This sequence joins TRBV12-3 or TRBV12-4 and TRBJ2-1, with D hard to call. The CDR3 has 15 amino acids. V lost 7 bases and J lost 3, with 16 bases in between.

For this clonotype: Sequence at one end of the junction differs from germline and may be a read error. This chain connects TRBV11-2 to TRBJ2-1; 13 positions agree with TRBD2. The CDR3 is 17 residues long. Germline V gene lookup returns CDR1 SGHAT and CDR2 FQNNGV. The CDR3 DNA is TGTGCCAGCAGCCCGGGACTAGCGGGATATTCCTACAATGAGCAGTCCTTC. This codes for CASSPGLAGYSYNEQSF. Variable domain in full (rest from reference TRBV11-2 and TRBJ2-1): EAGVAQSPRYKIIEKRQSVAFWCNPISGHATLYWYQQILGQGPKLLIQFQNNGVVDDSQLPKDRFSAERLKGVDSTLKIQPAKLEDSAVYLCASSPGLAGYSYNEQSFGPGTRLTVL.

Regarding this clonotype: Since a much larger clone is just one base distant, this may be a read error. The V gene is TRBV6-1, the J gene TRBJ2-3; D is ambiguous. CDR3 size: 16 residues. V was shortened by 1 base and J by 4 bases, with 15 bases between the two germline ends. In germline, CDR1 is MNHNS, CDR2 SASEGT. CDR3: CASSEGWGPKSDTQYF. The DNA of the CDR3 is TGTGCCAGCAGTGAAGGGTGGGGTCCTAAATCAGATACGCAGTATTTT.

This clonotype was seen repeatedly, ten times or more. This sequence joins TRBV12-3 or TRBV12-4 and TRBJ1-1; D remains unclear. V lost 6 bases and J 0 bases, leaving 11 bases between the germline ends. This CDR3 is built from 14 residues. DNA for the CDR3: TGTGCCAGCAGGCCAGGACGGTTGAACACTGAAGCTTTCTTT. Its protein is CASRPGRLNTEAFF.

Notes on this clonotype: One junction end does not reproduce the germline sequence, and a read error may be involved. The rearrangement uses TRBV11-3 and TRBJ2-2; D gene ambiguous. Germline V lookup: CDR1 SGHNT, CDR2 YENEEA. This CDR3 has 15 residues. DNA for the CDR3: TGTACCAGCAGCCCCCGACCGCTTAACACTGGGGAGCTGTTTTTT. It specifies CTSSPRPLNTGELFF.

This clonotype occurred many times. The V and J genes are TRBV19 and TRBJ2-1; D remains ambiguous. Per germline, CDR1 LNHDA and CDR2 SQIVND (reference sequence). The CDR3 is 11 amino acids. Trimming shortened V by 3 bases and J by 13 bases, and 10 bases separated the two germline ends. The chain's CDR3 is CASSIGEAQFF. CDR3 coding DNA: TGTGCCAGTAGTATTGGGGAAGCCCAGTTCTTC.

As regards this clonotype: At one of its ends the junction is not consistent with the germline gene, which may arise from a read error. The chain links TRBV11-2 to TRBJ2-7; 8 bases agree with TRBD1. The V gene's germline CDR1 is SGHAT and CDR2 FQNNGV. The CDR3 runs to 16 residues. The CDR3 loop is CAGSLVSGTGGYEQYF. CDR3 coding DNA: TGTGCCGGCAGCTTAGTGTCGGGGACAGGAGGCTACGAGCAGTACTTC.

The chain has TRBV28 and TRBJ2-3; 10 bases agree with TRBD2. Germline V gives CDR1 MDHEN, CDR2 SYDVKM. V trimming: 7 bases; J trimming: 5 bases; junction bases outside the gene matches: 9. CDR3 length: 15 amino acids. This CDR3 reads CASTPPGLARDTQYF. The CDR3 nucleotides read TGTGCCAGCACCCCTCCGGGACTAGCGCGAGATACGCAGTATTTT.

The J gene is TRBJ1-1, the V gene TRBV11-2; D might be TRBD1 (6 bases). This CDR3 spans 16 amino acids. Trimming removed 5 bases at V and 4 bases at J, with 20 bases between. The germline CDR1 and CDR2 sequences are SGHAT and FQNNGV. This CDR3 is CASSPHGGARATEAFF. The CDR3 region has the DNA TGTGCCAGCAGCCCACACGGGGGGGCGCGTGCCACTGAAGCTTTCTTT.